This TCR beta chain was observed in a study of breast tumors, draining lymph nodes, adjacent tissues. TCRdb analysed the multiplex PCR reads with MiXCR anew, one entry per CDR3 protein. The sample lists about 180,000 distinct CDR3 sequences, around 33% occurring once. Breast cancer patients provided tissue from their axillary draining lymph nodes. The receptor was derived from a female donor with breast cancer. Some clones in this sample may be carry-over from other donors' samples. The specimen was axillary lymph node tissue.

The chain's CDR3 is CASSLLGLVYF. CDR3 bases: TGTGCCAGCAGCTTACTTGGACTAGTATATTTT. The genes are TRBV7-2 and TRBJ1-3; D unclear. Germline CDR1 is SGHTA and CDR2 is FQGNSA. The CDR3 runs 11 residues. V was pared by 2 bases and J by 14 bases, with 10 bases between.